Below, 11 T cell receptor beta chains from the same sample are listed, as sequenced in a study of CD8 T cells in Susac syndrome. Random hexamers primed reverse transcription of roughly 0.5 to 1 ug RNA. Each CDR3 protein is one row after TCRdb ran MiXCR on the immunoSEQ multiplex PCR reads. The table records 100,000 to 150,000 distinct CDR3 sequences, approximately 93% of them present only once. The sample comprised CD8+ T cells from PBMCs. These receptors came from a human donor with multiple sclerosis.

In DNA, the CDR3 is TGTGCCAGCAGCGCCGTCCAGGACCAAGAGACCCAGTACTTC. Residues: CASSAVQDQETQYF. This chain joins TRBV7-9 and TRBJ2-5, with D unresolved. Per the germline V gene, CDR1 is SEHNR and CDR2 is FQNEAQ (reference sequence). Trimming pared 5 bases from V and 0 bases from J, leaving 10 bases between. The CDR3 length is 14 residues.

V and J are TRBV29-1 and TRBJ2-7; either TRBD1 or TRBD2 may fit D (5 bases each). With 3 bases removed from V and 2 bases from J, the gap between germline ends came to 14 bases. The CDR3 has 14 amino acids. The germline V gene encodes CDR1 SQVTM and CDR2 ANQGSEA. CDR3 protein: CSVESGTRPYEQYF. The DNA of the CDR3 is TGCAGCGTTGAGTCTGGGACGCGTCCCTACGAGCAGTACTTC.

The rearrangement links TRBV7-8 to TRBJ2-5; weak D call: TRBD2 (7 bases). V was pared by 1 base and J by 5 bases, with 11 bases between. There are 14 residues in the CDR3. Germline assignment: CDR1 SGHVS and CDR2 FQNEAQ. The CDR3 sequence is CASSLERGGETQYF. CDR3 DNA: TGTGCCAGCAGCTTAGAGAGGGGGGGGGAGACCCAGTACTTC.

The J gene is TRBJ2-1, the V gene TRBV27; TRBD2 agrees at 14 bases. Per germline, CDR1 MNHEY and CDR2 SMNVEV (reference sequence). J gave up 6 bases and V 3 bases, and 1 base lay outside the gene matches. The CDR3 runs to 15 residues. CDR3 bases: TGTGCCAGCAGTTTGGGGACTAGCGGGAGCAATGAGCAGTTCTTC. Encoded protein: CASSLGTSGSNEQFF.

The genes are TRBV20-1 and TRBJ2-6; D gene unclear. Germline CDR1 DFQATT, CDR2 SNEGSKA (reference sequence). The length of the CDR3 is 15 residues. Trimming shortened V by 0 bases and J by 0 bases, and 6 bases separated the two germline ends. The CDR3 spells CSARDPVSGANVLTF. CDR3 DNA: TGCAGTGCTAGAGACCCGGTCTCTGGGGCCAACGTCCTGACTTTC.

Here the CDR3 reads CASSQFGGATYEQYF. CDR3 sequence (DNA): TGCGCCAGCAGCCAGTTTGGCGGGGCTACTTACGAGCAGTACTTC. The V gene is TRBV4-1, the J gene TRBJ2-7; D is perhaps TRBD2 (6 bases). The germline V gene has CDR1 MGHRA and CDR2 YSYEKL. With 3 bases removed from V and 4 bases from J, the gap between germline ends came to 16 bases. CDR3 size: 15 residues.

The rearrangement joins TRBV6-6 to TRBJ2-7; a possible D gene is TRBD1 (5 bases). The V gene lost 0 bases and the J gene lost 2 bases, with 14 bases spanning the gap. The CDR3 runs 16 residues. Germline V CDR1 and CDR2: MNHNY, SVGAGI (reference sequence). CDR3 amino acids: CASSYSTRVRPYEQYF. In DNA, the CDR3 is TGTGCCAGCAGTTACTCTACCAGGGTGAGGCCCTACGAGCAGTACTTC.

The genes are TRBV27 and TRBJ2-7; 8 nucleotides line up with TRBD1. Germline trimming cut 4 bases from V and 3 bases from J; bases unmatched to any gene: 8. Germline V gene data show CDR1 as MNHEY and CDR2 as SMNVEV (reference sequence). CDR3 length: 15 residues. CDR3 nucleotide sequence: TGTGCCAGCAGTTCGAGACAGGGGCGCCGCTACGAGCAGTACTTC. Encoded protein: CASSSRQGRRYEQYF.

This chain joins TRBV5-6 and TRBJ2-7, with D perhaps assigned TRBD1 or TRBD2 (7 bases each). The germline V gene encodes CDR1 SGHDT and CDR2 YYEEEE. The CDR3 is made up of 16 amino acids. Trimming removed 4 bases from V and 5 bases from J, with 22 bases in between. Written as DNA, the CDR3 is TGTGCCAGCAGCCCAAGGGGGGGACAGCGAGGCGACGAGCAGTACTTC. It specifies CASSPRGGQRGDEQYF.

V and J are TRBV12-3 or TRBV12-4 and TRBJ2-7; D may be TRBD1 or TRBD2 (5 bases each). V was trimmed by 5 bases and J by 4 bases, leaving 12 bases between them. The CDR3 covers 13 residues. The CDR3 DNA reads as TGTGCCAGCAGTCCCCCCGAGGGGTACGAGCAGTACTTC. This encodes CASSPPEGYEQYF.

The rearrangement joins TRBV6-4 to TRBJ2-7, with a tentative D call TRBD2 (6 bases). Germline CDR1 MRHNA, CDR2 SNTAGT. This CDR3 comprises 14 residues. Trimming cost V 8 bases and J 5 bases, with 19 bases left between them. CDR3 in DNA: TGTGCCAGCCCCTTCTGGGGACTCATCAACGAGCAGTACGTC. This encodes CASPFWGLINEQYV.